A selection of T cell receptor beta chains follows, all from one sample in a study of blood T cell repertoires in COVID-19. TCRdb keeps only in-frame clones here, not all; method: immunoSEQ multiplex PCR. The sample has tens of thousands of clones; around 90% are singletons. Sequencing was done on a sample of peripheral blood. Receptors originate from a human donor in a cohort sampled during active COVID-19. CDR3s include the opening cysteine and the closing phenylalanine or tryptophan. The D gene is left open where the match is weak. The listing skips clone size in some rows; elsewhere it reads once, few, many or a size class.

>TRBJ2-1|TRBD2|TRBV4-3|once
CASSRVNNRAPGGEQFF
TGCGCCAGCAGCCGAGTGAACAACCGGGCCCCGGGGGGGGAGCAGTTCTTC
>TRBJ1-2|TRBD1|TRBV4-1|-
CASSQGRPGTGNYGYTF
TGCGCCAGCAGCCAAGGTCGACCCGGGACAGGAAACTATGGCTACACCTTC
>TRBJ1-2|-|TRBV10-3|-
CAISESGRLNYGYTF
TGTGCCATCAGTGAGTCCGGCAGGTTGAATTATGGCTACACCTTC
>TRBJ2-7|TRBD1|TRBV6-1|few
CASSEADRAREQYF
TGTGCCAGCAGTGAAGCGGACAGGGCAAGGGAGCAGTACTTC
>TRBJ2-1|-|TRBV7-2|once
CASSFARYNEQFF
TGTGCCAGCAGCTTTGCCCGGTACAATGAGCAGTTCTTC
>TRBJ2-3|-|TRBV13|once
CASSYRAGLSTDTQYF
TGTGCCAGCAGCTACCGGGCGGGGCTTAGCACAGATACGCAGTATTTT
>TRBJ2-2|-|TRBV24-1|-
CATSDSTRNTGELFF
TGTGCCACCAGTGATTCAACAAGGAACACCGGGGAGCTGTTTTTT
>TRBJ1-5|-|TRBV7-2|-
CASSLGEGYQPQHF
TGTGCCAGCAGCTTGGGGGAGGGGTACCAGCCCCAGCATTTT
>TRBJ1-4|TRBD1|TRBV5-4|-
CASSFQGASDNEKLFF
TGTGCCAGCAGCTTCCAGGGGGCTTCCGATAATGAAAAACTGTTTTTT
>TRBJ1-2|TRBD1|TRBV27|-
CASSLTGVNNYGYTF
TGTGCCAGCAGTTTGACAGGGGTAAATAACTATGGCTACACCTTC
>TRBJ1-2|TRBD1|TRBV7-9|once
CASSGIGTVYGYTF
TGTGCCAGCAGCGGGATCGGGACAGTCTATGGCTACACCTTC
>TRBJ1-1|-|TRBV18|-
CASSPYQRVNTEAFF
TGTGCCAGCTCACCATATCAGAGGGTGAACACTGAAGCTTTCTTT
>TRBJ2-1|-|TRBV3-1/TRBV3-2|-
CASSRAQGNGYNEQFF
TGTGCCAGCAGCCGCGCCCAGGGGAACGGGTACAATGAGCAGTTCTTC
>TRBJ1-1|-|TRBV30|-
CAWSEFQNTEAFF
TGTGCCTGGAGTGAATTCCAGAACACTGAAGCTTTCTTT
>TRBJ2-3|-|TRBV6-5|-
CASIGGRLTDTQYF
TGTGCCAGCATTGGAGGGCGGCTTACAGATACGCAGTATTTT
>TRBJ1-2|TRBD1|TRBV5-1|-
CASSLGQGPSYGYTF
TGCGCCAGCAGTCTGGGACAGGGACCTTCCTATGGCTACACCTTC
>TRBJ2-2|-|TRBV7-9|-
CASSRKQDTGELFF
TGTGCCAGCAGCCGAAAACAGGATACCGGGGAGCTGTTTTTT
>TRBJ2-7|-|TRBV6-5|few
CASSSPNRAEDYEQYF
TGTGCCAGCAGTTCTCCGAACAGGGCAGAGGACTACGAGCAGTACTTC
>TRBJ2-1|TRBD2|TRBV6-5|-
CASSDGLAEYTEQFF
TGTGCCAGCAGCGATGGACTAGCGGAGTACACTGAGCAGTTCTTC
>TRBJ1-4|-|TRBV6-2/TRBV6-3|-
CASSYSDSLGEKLFF
TGTGCCAGCAGTTACTCGGACAGCCTTGGTGAAAAACTGTTTTTT
>TRBJ2-1|TRBD1|TRBV19|-
CASKWDSAYNEQFF
TGTGCCAGTAAATGGGACAGCGCTTACAATGAGCAGTTCTTC
>TRBJ2-2|TRBD1|TRBV6-5|-
CASATGANTGELFF
TGTGCCAGCGCTACAGGGGCGAACACCGGGGAGCTGTTTTTT
>TRBJ1-6|TRBD1|TRBV30|few
CAWGTGGSPLHF
TGTGCCTGGGGGACAGGGGGCTCACCCCTCCACTTT
>TRBJ1-1|-|TRBV4-1|-
CASSQVGGGATEAFF
TGCGCCAGCAGCCAAGTTGGAGGCGGGGCTACTGAAGCTTTCTTT
>TRBJ2-7|TRBD1|TRBV19|-
CASRPGQGFAYEQYF
TGTGCCAGTAGACCGGGACAGGGATTTGCCTACGAGCAGTACTTC
>TRBJ2-5|-|TRBV7-2|-
CASSLGDYQETQYF
TGTGCCAGCAGCTTAGGGGACTACCAAGAGACCCAGTACTTC
>TRBJ2-7|-|TRBV5-4|-
CASSLDLGHYEQYF
TGTGCCAGCAGCCTGGACTTGGGCCACTACGAGCAGTACTTC
>TRBJ1-1|TRBD1|TRBV5-1|-
CASSLASTGGTEAFF
TGCGCCAGCAGCTTGGCCTCGACAGGGGGCACTGAAGCTTTCTTT
>TRBJ2-7|TRBD1|TRBV7-8|-
CASSPQGASYEQYF
TGTGCCAGCAGCCCACAGGGGGCCTCCTACGAGCAGTACTTC
>TRBJ2-7|TRBD2|TRBV3-1/TRBV3-2|-
CASSQGLAGGPKHF
TGTGCCAGCAGCCAAGGACTAGCGGGGGGGCCTAAGCACTTC
>TRBJ2-7|-|TRBV10-1|-
CASSTGPGTGYEQYF
TGCGCCAGCAGTACTGGACCGGGAACGGGCTACGAGCAGTACTTC
>TRBJ1-2|-|TRBV9|-
CASSASTGYGYTF
TGTGCCAGCAGCGCGTCAACAGGATATGGCTACACCTTC
>TRBJ1-2|-|TRBV7-2|-
CASSLSSVAGYTF
TGTGCCAGCAGCTTATCCAGTGTCGCTGGCTACACCTTC
>TRBJ1-6|-|TRBV5-5|-
CASTRQEPSSYNSPLHF
TGTGCCAGCACCCGACAGGAGCCCAGCTCCTATAATTCACCCCTCCACTTT
>TRBJ2-5|TRBD1|TRBV10-1|-
CASSPRTGGAEAQYF
TGCGCCAGCAGTCCTCGGACAGGGGGCGCCGAGGCCCAGTACTTC
>TRBJ1-2|TRBD1|TRBV7-2|-
CASSLGLTGDYGYTF
TGTGCCAGCAGCCTTGGATTGACAGGGGACTATGGCTACACCTTC
>TRBJ2-3|TRBD2|TRBV6-2/TRBV6-3|-
CASSRGTSGGADTQYF
TGTGCCAGCAGCCGCGGGACTAGCGGGGGGGCAGATACGCAGTATTTT
>TRBJ2-3|-|TRBV7-9|-
CASSPLHSMVADTQYF
TGTGCCAGCAGCCCACTCCATAGTATGGTTGCAGATACGCAGTATTTT
>TRBJ1-4|-|TRBV4-1|-
CASSQGVRGGEKLFF
TGCGCCAGCAGCCAAGGGGTTAGGGGTGGAGAAAAACTGTTTTTT
>TRBJ1-3|-|TRBV18|-
CASSPDSTSRNTIYF
TGTGCCAGCTCACCAGACTCAACCTCGCGAAACACCATATATTTT
>TRBJ2-4|TRBD1|TRBV18|-
CASSPDRGLYIQYF
TGTGCCAGCTCACCGGACAGGGGGCTGTACATTCAGTACTTC
>TRBJ1-4|TRBD1|TRBV7-9|-
CASSSTLTGGHREKLFF
TGTGCCAGCAGCTCGACGCTGACAGGGGGTCATCGGGAAAAACTGTTTTTT
>TRBJ2-3|TRBD2|TRBV7-6|once
CASSWAGGSGTDTQYF
TGTGCCAGCAGCTGGGCGGGGGGTTCGGGAACAGATACGCAGTATTTT
>TRBJ2-2|-|TRBV6-2/TRBV6-3|few
CASSYEGYPDTGELFF
TGTGCCAGCAGTTACGAGGGATACCCAGACACCGGGGAGCTGTTTTTT
>TRBJ1-6|TRBD1|TRBV6-1|few
CASSEVDRGSSPLHF
TGTGCCAGCAGTGAAGTCGACAGGGGCAGTTCACCCCTCCACTTT
>TRBJ2-3|TRBD1|TRBV30|-
CAWSWGQGLDTQYF
TGTGCCTGGAGTTGGGGACAGGGATTAGATACGCAGTATTTT
>TRBJ2-7|TRBD2|TRBV19|-
CASSILAGATYEQYF
TGTGCCAGTAGTATCCTAGCGGGGGCTACCTACGAGCAGTACTTC
>TRBJ1-2|-|TRBV6-1|-
CASSEPSRQSEF
TGTGCCAGCAGTGAACCGTCACGACAGTCGGAGTTC
>TRBJ2-5|TRBD2|TRBV18|-
CASSPQLAGGQETQYF
TGTGCCAGCTCACCACAACTAGCGGGGGGCCAAGAGACCCAGTACTTC
>TRBJ1-4|TRBD1|TRBV6-5|-
CASSSGDRGWEKLFF
TGTGCCAGCAGTTCTGGGGACAGGGGTTGGGAAAAACTGTTTTTT
>TRBJ1-5|TRBD1|TRBV5-1|-
CASSPGTGPNQPQHF
TGCGCCAGCAGCCCCGGGACAGGTCCCAATCAGCCCCAGCATTTT
>TRBJ1-2|TRBD1|TRBV6-2/TRBV6-3|-
CASSYRTGLPANYGYTF
TGTGCCAGCAGTTACCGGACAGGTCTCCCAGCTAACTATGGCTACACCTTC
>TRBJ2-1|-|TRBV10-3|-
CAIRGGEYNEQFF
TGTGCCATCAGAGGAGGGGAGTACAATGAGCAGTTCTTC
>TRBJ1-2|-|TRBV19|-
CASSPRAGAIYGYTF
TGTGCCAGTAGTCCCCGAGCAGGGGCCATCTATGGCTACACCTTC
>TRBJ1-2|-|TRBV25-1|-
CASSEYTLGQNYGYTF
TGTGCCAGCAGTGAATATACCCTAGGACAGAACTATGGCTACACCTTC
>TRBJ2-7|-|TRBV5-1|-
CASSPQSEGTAYEQYF
TGCGCCAGCAGCCCGCAATCGGAGGGAACAGCCTACGAGCAGTACTTC
>TRBJ2-3|TRBD2|TRBV4-1|-
CASSPGTSGGYTSTDTQYF
TGCGCCAGCAGCCCAGGGACTAGCGGGGGGTACACTAGCACAGATACGCAGTATTTT
>TRBJ2-7|-|TRBV4-1|-
CASSLSLPGQGSPFYEQYF
TGCGCCAGCAGCCTCTCACTACCGGGACAAGGTTCCCCCTTCTACGAGCAGTACTTC
>TRBJ2-1|TRBD2|TRBV9|-
CASSPSTSGVYNEQFF
TGTGCCAGCAGCCCTTCGACTAGCGGGGTGTACAATGAGCAGTTCTTC
>TRBJ1-2|-|TRBV19|-
CASSIEAGPKGYTF
TGTGCCAGTAGTATAGAGGCAGGGCCGAAGGGCTACACCTTC